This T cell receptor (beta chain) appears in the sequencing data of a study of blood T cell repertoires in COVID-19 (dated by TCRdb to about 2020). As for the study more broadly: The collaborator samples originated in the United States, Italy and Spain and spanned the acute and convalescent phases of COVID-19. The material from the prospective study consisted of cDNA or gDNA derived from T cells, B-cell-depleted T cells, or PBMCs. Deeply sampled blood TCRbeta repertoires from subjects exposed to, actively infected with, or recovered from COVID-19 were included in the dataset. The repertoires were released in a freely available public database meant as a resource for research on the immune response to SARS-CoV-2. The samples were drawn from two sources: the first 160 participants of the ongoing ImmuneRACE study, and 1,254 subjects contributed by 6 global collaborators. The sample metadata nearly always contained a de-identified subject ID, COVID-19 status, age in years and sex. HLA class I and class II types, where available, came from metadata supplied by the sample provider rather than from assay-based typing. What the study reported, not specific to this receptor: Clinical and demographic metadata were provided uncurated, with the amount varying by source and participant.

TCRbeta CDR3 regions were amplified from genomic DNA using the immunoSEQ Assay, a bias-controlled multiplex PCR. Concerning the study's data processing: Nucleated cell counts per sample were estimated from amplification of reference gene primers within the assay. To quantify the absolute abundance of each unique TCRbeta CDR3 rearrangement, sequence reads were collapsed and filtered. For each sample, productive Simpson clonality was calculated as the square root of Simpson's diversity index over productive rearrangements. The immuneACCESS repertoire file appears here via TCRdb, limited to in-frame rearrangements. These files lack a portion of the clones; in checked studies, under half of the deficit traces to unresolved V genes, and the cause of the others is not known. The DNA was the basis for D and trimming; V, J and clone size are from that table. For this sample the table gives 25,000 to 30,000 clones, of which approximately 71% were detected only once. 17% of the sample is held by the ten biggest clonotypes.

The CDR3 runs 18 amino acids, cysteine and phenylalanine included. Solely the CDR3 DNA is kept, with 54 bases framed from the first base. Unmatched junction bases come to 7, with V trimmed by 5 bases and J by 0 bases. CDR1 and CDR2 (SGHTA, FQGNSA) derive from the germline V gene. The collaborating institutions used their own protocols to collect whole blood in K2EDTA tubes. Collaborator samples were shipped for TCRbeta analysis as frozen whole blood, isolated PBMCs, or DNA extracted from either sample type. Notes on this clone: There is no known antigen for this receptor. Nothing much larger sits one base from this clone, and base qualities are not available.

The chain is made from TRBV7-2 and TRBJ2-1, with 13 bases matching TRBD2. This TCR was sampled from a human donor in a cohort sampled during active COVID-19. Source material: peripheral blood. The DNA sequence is TGTGCCAGCAGCGAGGGACTAGCGGGAATCTTCTCCTACAATGAGCAGTTCTTC. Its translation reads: CASSEGLAGIFSYNEQFF.